One and the same sample provided the 16 T cell receptor beta chains below, sequenced in a study of blood T cell repertoires in COVID-19. The method was immunoSEQ multiplex PCR; TCRdb's version includes in-frame clones alone and lacks a portion of them. The sample gives approximately 190,000 clones, over 75% of which show up once; approximately 5.9% is in the top ten. The sequencing input was peripheral blood. The source of these receptors is an elderly man with acute or convalescent COVID-19.

This clone appeared a few times. This sequence joins TRBV29-1 and TRBJ1-2; D is undetermined. V lost 3 bases, J lost 1 base, and 6 bases lay in between. This CDR3 contains 12 residues. Germline V CDR1 and CDR2: SQVTM, ANQGSEA. The CDR3 loop reads CSVDSVNYGYTF. CDR3 coding DNA: TGCAGCGTTGATTCAGTTAACTATGGCTACACCTTC.

The CDR3 DNA reads TGTGCCAGCAGCCTTATTCTCAGTCAGGGAAACACCATATATTTT. Protein: CASSLILSQGNTIYF. The chain carries TRBV6-5 and TRBJ1-3; D not certain. The CDR3 sequence is 15 residues long. Germline V gene sequence: CDR1 MNHEY, CDR2 SVGAGI. V was trimmed by 6 bases and J by 4 bases, leaving 16 bases between them.

The chain joins TRBV19 to TRBJ2-1; D is unclear. The V end was cut by 5 bases, the J end by 4 bases, with 15 bases between. The length of the CDR3 is 15 residues. Germline V CDR1 and CDR2: LNHDA, SQIVND (reference sequence). For the CDR3, the DNA is TGTGCCAGTAGTCCCTCGGCTAGGAGATACAATGAGCAGTTCTTC. It codes for CASSPSARRYNEQFF.

This chain joins TRBV6-5 and TRBJ2-1, with 10 nucleotides matching TRBD1. The germline gives CDR1 MNHEY, CDR2 SVGAGI. The J segment lost 10 bases and the V segment lost 6 bases, leaving 12 bases of the junction unmatched. The CDR3 runs to 15 residues. The CDR3 here is CASSRDRGGSREQFF. CDR3 DNA sequence: TGTGCCAGCAGCAGGGACAGGGGAGGGTCCCGGGAGCAGTTCTTC.

The chain links TRBV11-2 to TRBJ1-6; D gene uncertain. Germline V lookup: CDR1 SGHAT, CDR2 FQNNGV. The V end was cut by 2 bases, the J end by 9 bases, with 8 bases between. The CDR3 length is 13 residues. The CDR3 is CASSLTESSPLHF. The CDR3 DNA is TGTGCCAGCAGCTTAACTGAGTCTTCACCCCTCCACTTT.

The V gene is TRBV7-2, the J gene TRBJ2-2, with 9 bases matching TRBD2. CDR1 and CDR2 (germline): SGHTA, FQGNSA. V gave up 1 base and J gave up 6 bases; unmatched junction bases: 12. The CDR3 contains 18 residues. The CDR3 protein is CASSLGVAGGPVAGELFF. In DNA form, the CDR3 reads TGTGCCAGCAGCTTAGGGGTTGCGGGAGGGCCGGTGGCCGGGGAGCTGTTTTTT.

This clone has only a few counts. The V gene is TRBV12-2, the J gene TRBJ1-2; the table calls TRBD1, which could not be checked here. TRBV12-2 is termed a pseudogene. The CDR3 has 19 amino acids. CDR3 sequence (DNA): TGTGCAAGTCGCTTAGAGGGACAGGGTTTTTCAAACGCGAGGTGGGGCTACACCTTC. Encoded protein: CASRLEGQGFSNARWGYTF.

The chain is built from TRBV5-1 and TRBJ1-1, with D tentatively TRBD1 (5 bases). The CDR3 consists of 17 residues. Between the trimmed V and J ends, which lost 0 bases and 0 bases, there was a span of 15 bases. Per the germline V gene, CDR1 is SGHRS and CDR2 is YFSETQ. CDR3 amino acids: CASSLAVAPGMNTEAFF. For the CDR3, the DNA is TGCGCCAGCAGCTTGGCCGTAGCTCCAGGGATGAACACTGAAGCTTTCTTT.

The chain has TRBV10-3 and TRBJ2-3, with 12 bases fitting TRBD2. Germline-derived CDR1 and CDR2 are ENHRY and SYGVKD. The CDR3 has 18 amino acids. Trimming removed 3 bases from V and 0 bases from J; junction bases left unmatched: 7. CDR3 sequence reads: CAISDPGLAGKSTDTQYF. The CDR3 DNA reads as TGTGCCATCAGTGATCCCGGACTAGCGGGAAAAAGCACAGATACGCAGTATTTT.

This chain links TRBV28 with TRBJ1-1; D perhaps matches TRBD1 (6 bases). Germline lookup yields CDR1 MDHEN and CDR2 SYDVKM. Trimming removed 4 bases from V and 4 bases from J, with 16 bases in between. The CDR3 totals 15 residues. The CDR3 protein is CASSYPGVGGTEAFF. CDR3 sequence (DNA): TGTGCCAGCAGTTATCCAGGGGTTGGGGGCACTGAAGCTTTCTTT.

The gene calls are TRBV25-1 and TRBJ1-6; no reliable D call. Germline CDR1 MGHDK, CDR2 SYGVNS. The CDR3 is 15 amino acids. Deletions cut 1 base from V and 7 bases from J, with 11 bases between. The CDR3 region is CASSESAGKNSPLHF. CDR3 DNA sequence: TGTGCCAGCAGTGAATCGGCAGGAAAAAATTCACCCCTCCACTTT.

The genes are TRBV28 and TRBJ2-7; 10 bases agree with TRBD1. The J segment lost 4 bases and the V segment lost 5 bases, leaving 8 bases of the junction unmatched. The length of the CDR3 is 15 residues. Germline assignment: CDR1 MDHEN and CDR2 SYDVKM. CDR3 residues: CASSAAGTGVYEQYF. CDR3 DNA: TGTGCCAGCAGTGCCGCCGGGACAGGGGTTTACGAGCAGTACTTC.

The sample holds one count of this clone. V is TRBV24-1 and J is TRBJ2-5; no clear D. V gave up 2 bases and J gave up 5 bases, with 14 bases separating them. CDR3 size: 15 residues. Germline CDR1 and CDR2: KGHDR and SFDVKD. CDR3 region: CATSDSTDPRETQYF. CDR3 nucleotides: TGTGCCACCAGTGATTCCACCGACCCCAGGGAGACCCAGTACTTC.

Only one count was recorded for this clone. CDR3 in DNA: TGTGCCAGCAGGCATAGCGTACGGACTACAAGCACAGATACGCAGTATTTT. As protein: CASRHSVRTTSTDTQYF. V usage is TRBV7-2 and J usage is TRBJ2-3; the D gene is possibly TRBD2 (6 bases). With 6 bases removed from V and 0 bases from J, the gap between germline ends came to 19 bases. Per the germline V gene, CDR1 is SGHTA and CDR2 is FQGNSA. This CDR3 has 17 residues.

V gene TRBV4-2 combines with J gene TRBJ2-1, with 14 bases aligning to TRBD2. V gave up 3 bases and J gave up 8 bases; unmatched junction bases: 6. Looked up from germline, CDR1 is LGHNA and CDR2 is YNFKEQ. This CDR3 is 16 amino acids long. CDR3 DNA sequence: TGTGCCAGCAGCCAGCCTGGGACTAGCGGGGGCGATGAGCAGTTCTTC. It encodes CASSQPGTSGGDEQFF.

The chain links TRBV3-1 (or the pseudogene TRBV3-2) to TRBJ2-3, with TRBD1 matching over 7 bases. J lost 14 bases, V lost 1 base, and 9 bases had no gene match. The CDR3 contains 13 residues. Germline CDR1 is LGHDT and CDR2 is YNNKEL (reference sequence). As DNA, the CDR3 is TGTGCCAGCAGCCAAGGGGCGACAGGGACGGGGTATTTT. Protein sequence: CASSQGATGTGYF.